This record looks at one T cell receptor beta chain sequence and its context. Its antigen is still unknown. Per germline, CDR1 SEHNR and CDR2 FQNEAQ (reference sequence). The CDR3 contains 15 residues. The V gene end was trimmed by 5 bases and the J gene end by 2 bases; junction bases not matched to a gene: 3. The study reverse transcribed the entire isolated RNA, so it sequenced expressed TCRB transcripts. TCRdb's table, derived via immunoSEQ multiplex PCR, lists solely in-frame clones and lacks some. The data contain some 200,000 clones, approximately 10% of them seen just once; the ten biggest clones take up approximately 1.5%. This entry belongs to a study of beta chain features in type 1 diabetes. Study findings and constraints: A closer apparent resemblance between naive, central memory and Treg TCRB repertoires was seen in patients than in healthy donors.

This clonotype originated in a man younger than 30 in good health. Sequencing used central memory CD4+ T cells from blood. This chain links TRBV7-9 with TRBJ2-7, with 13 bases identical to TRBD2. The chain's CDR3 is CASSLGLAGAYEQYF. The DNA of the CDR3 is TGTGCCAGCAGCCTAGGACTAGCGGGAGCCTACGAGCAGTACTTC.